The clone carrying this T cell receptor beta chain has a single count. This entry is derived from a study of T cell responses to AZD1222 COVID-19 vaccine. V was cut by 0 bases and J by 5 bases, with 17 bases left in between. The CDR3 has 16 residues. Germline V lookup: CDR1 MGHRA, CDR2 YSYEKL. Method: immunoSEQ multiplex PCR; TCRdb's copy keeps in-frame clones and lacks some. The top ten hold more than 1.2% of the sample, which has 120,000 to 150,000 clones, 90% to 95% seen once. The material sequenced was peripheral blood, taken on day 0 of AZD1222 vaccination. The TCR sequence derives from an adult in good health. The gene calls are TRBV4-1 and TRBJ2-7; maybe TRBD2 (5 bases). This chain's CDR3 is CASSQDPGNPADEQYF. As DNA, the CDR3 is TGCGCCAGCAGCCAAGATCCCGGGAACCCGGCCGACGAGCAGTACTTC.